The text below deals with one TCR beta chain. No antigen is known for it. No base quality values were provided; no much bigger clone lies one nucleotide off. At the junction V is shortened by 6 bases and J by 3 bases; bases outside the gene matches: 10. CDR1 and CDR2 were assigned from the germline V gene as SQVTM and ANQGSEA. From the cysteine up to the phenylalanine, the CDR3 has a length of 16 residues. CDR3 DNA only is kept here, 48 bases in frame from base 1. This record belongs to a study of cytomegalovirus exposure and HLA in healthy donors (dated by TCRdb to the late 2010s). At the level of the whole study: According to an earlier analysis of around 600 of the donors, about 190 million T cells yielded 95 million to 140 million unique TCR beta sequences and approximately 300 Gb of sequence data. In a later analysis, previously published TCR beta repertoires from about 640 donors were re-analyzed and high-resolution HLA genotyping was added so that TCR occurrence patterns could be studied. The study aimed to test whether cataloging public T cell receptors could reveal signatures of past pathogen exposure. Both class I and class II loci were covered by HLA typing, at four-digit resolution. An earlier analysis of 500 to 750 of the donors applied high-throughput TCR beta sequencing to assess whether each TCR beta V gene segment acted as functional or pseudogenic. The study used immunosequencing to profile the T cell repertoires of 600 to 850 subjects and linked those repertoires to cytomegalovirus serostatus. Alongside the repertoire data, information on donor age, sex, ethnicity and CMV serostatus was compiled. A later genetic analysis used genome-wide SNP genotypes for about 60% of the roughly 700 donors, treating that subset as a discovery cohort. Of the approximately 400 genotyped donors, 70% to 90% were placed in the genetic ancestry cluster associated with self-reported Caucasian donors. Around 320 gigabases of sequencing data and 70 million to 85 million unique TCR sequences were included in an early release covering 550 to 800 HLA-typed donors. To predict cytomegalovirus infection status, the study brought together high-throughput TCR immunosequencing, statistical association of individual TCRs with disease status, and machine learning. The later analysis used no new phenotypic data to find candidate immune exposures, relying instead on TCR beta sequences and their occurrence across donors. Four or five DR-DQ haplotypes were handled as single units for association and clustering because linkage in the cohort was strong. The number of typed donors differed by locus: 629-630 for A, B, C, DRB1 and DQB1; approximately 520 for DQA1; approximately 610 for DPA1; and about 450 for DPB1. Every repertoire in the discovery cohort had been generated on one and the same sequencing platform. Besides the first cohort of 550 to 750 subjects, a separate validation cohort made up of over 100 different subjects was used. Across approximately 400 genotyped donors of the cohort, an average of approximately 240,000 unique TCR beta nucleotide sequences per donor were sequenced, and around 19% of those sequences were non-productive.

The library was generated by the immunoSEQ multiplex PCR assay. For the multiplex PCR, a mixture combining 60 forward primers for TCR Vbeta segments and 13 reverse primers for TCR Jbeta segments was used. The CDR3 region of rearranged TCR beta genes was amplified from genomic DNA by a multiplex PCR assay. On the Illumina HiSeq System, the amplified TCR beta libraries were sequenced as 87-base-pair reads. Processing in the source paper ran as follows. A later analysis counted some 80 million unique TCR beta chains across the approximately 700 repertoires, and around 12 million of these chains were shared by at least two donors. To remove PCR and sequencing errors, raw reads were error-corrected and collapsed into unique sequences using a nearest-neighbor algorithm that merged closely related sequences. CDR3 sequences were aligned to IMGT reference sequences to assign V, D and J gene segments. For a sequence to be retained, a match of at least six nucleotides to both a V gene segment and a J gene segment was required. Rearrangements were called productive when the CDR3 lacked stop codons and stayed in frame with V and J; all others were non-productive. Following IMGT convention, CDR3 was defined as the stretch from the second conserved V-encoded cysteine up to the conserved J-encoded phenylalanine. Sequences without an unambiguous match to a single V gene segment were excluded from the earlier analysis of about 640 of the donors. An earlier analysis of just under 600 of the donors called V segments functional above 56.7% productive rearrangements and segregating when the between-donor standard deviation exceeded 5%. A statistical classification framework was built to diagnose cytomegalovirus status from the catalog of TCR beta chain sequences. A later analysis assigned V and J genes by comparing TCR nucleotide sequences with IMGT/GENE-DB human TR gene sequences. A later analysis assigned CDR3 sequences and most-parsimonious VDJ recombination scenarios with the TCRdist pipeline. In a later analysis, each TCR beta chain was defined by its CDR3 amino acid sequence together with its V-gene family, and reads without a unique V-gene family were excluded. A later analysis removed roughly 590 highly shared, low-generation-probability nucleotide sequences to deal with suspected cross-contamination and a sequencing artifact. In a later analysis, a clonal expansion index for each public chain was calculated from normalized within-repertoire ranks of inferred template counts. In a later analysis, generation probabilities were computed with a VDJ recombination model fitted to out-of-frame rearrangements, and the resulting probabilities were checked against IGoR. In a later analysis, hypergeometric tests were used to score TCR-TCR, TCR-HLA and TCR-CMV co-occurrence, with a repertoire-size bias correction applied to TCR pairs. False discovery rates were estimated in a later analysis by permuting HLA or CMV assignments 20 times. In a later analysis, co-occurring TCRs were grouped with DBSCAN, and TCRdist sequence similarity was added when clustering was performed within HLA-allele-positive subsets. Repertoires with fewer than 30,000 or more than 120,000 public chains, plus five repertoires with anomalous nucleotide sharing, were excluded from co-occurrence clustering. TCRdb re-hosts the immuneACCESS table, in-frame sequences only. Its copies lack some clones; in the studies checked, an unresolved V gene accounts for under half of them, and the cause for the rest is not known. V, J and clone size were drawn from that table, and D and trimming were deduced from the DNA. Counted in this sample were about 83,000 clones; roughly 76% of them appeared once. The top ten clones comprise under 2% of the sample.

General findings and caveats noted by the study authors: Presence/absence analyses assumed roughly uniform sequencing depth across donors, an assumption that may not hold. Because counts were too low, roughly 16 rarely observed V segments, including chromosome 9 orphons, were left out of the earlier analysis of roughly 600 of the donors. In an earlier analysis of some 540 of the donors, most TCR beta V segments appeared in productive rearrangements about 90% or about 30% of the time, broadly matching IMGT annotations. Correlated functional status among segregating V segments might reflect linkage disequilibrium, but an unknown experimental factor could not be ruled out. A further reported finding was that TCR beta sequences accurately predicted the HLA-A and HLA-B alleles for most subjects in the first cohort. The 87-base-pair reads could not distinguish some IMGT-functional V segments, including TRBV6-2 and TRBV6-3, so those segments were excluded. This cohort had only TCR beta chains sequenced, and the lack of alpha or paired-chain data limited which features could be detected. A few of the identified cytomegalovirus-associated TCR beta chains were confirmed in vitro to be specific for cytomegalovirus antigens. Because HLA typing was missing for some donors at each locus, association tests included only the typed subset. Specific HLA alleles were associated with 15,000 to 20,000 TCR beta sequences at a false discovery rate of 0.05 in a later analysis. According to a later analysis, most CMV-associated TCR beta chains appeared to be HLA-restricted, and the HLA associations seemed to be driven largely by CMV exposure. Most TCR sequences were observed very rarely across donors, whereas some public TCRs were present in many individuals. Compared with equally common non-associated chains, HLA-associated TCR beta chains in a later analysis were more clonally expanded and had lower generation probabilities. For the cohort, immune exposure information was limited to CMV serostatus. According to a later analysis, TCR association rates differed among HLA loci, with DRB1 alleles showing the most associated TCRs and HLA-C alleles showing the fewest. According to the authors, the approach could potentially be generalized to other disease states and immunological phenotypes. A later analysis reported that several top co-occurrence clusters appeared linked to parvovirus B19, influenza, CMV and Epstein-Barr virus. An association between a missense DCLRE1C variant and V-gene and J-gene trimming of TCR beta chains was found in a later genetic analysis and replicated in an independent cohort. A later genetic analysis reported fewer N-insertions in productive TCRs among donors in an Asian-associated ancestry cluster than the roughly 640-donor mean. When HLA alleles, especially DR and DQ, strongly co-occurred, attributing TCR associations to individual alleles was difficult. A cluster of highly shared sequence variants was judged likely to be a technical artifact of the sequencing pipeline. Cytomegalovirus status was reported to be diagnosed by the classifier with high specificity and sensitivity in both the original and validation cohorts. The study listed 150 to 200 TCR beta chains as associated with cytomegalovirus.

The cohort was made up of about 610 healthy bone marrow donors. All cohort members were sampled while nominally healthy, although unrecorded immune exposures were likely present. The donor tested CMV seronegative and was one of the 352 seronegative cohort members. A peripheral blood sample was provided by each donor, and peripheral blood mononuclear cells were used for TCR beta sequencing. The Qiagen DNeasy Blood Extraction Kit was used to extract genomic DNA from the blood cell samples. The sequence is built from TRBV29-1 and TRBJ2-6; 8 of the junction bases match TRBD1. The source material was PBMCs. The receptor was derived from a woman in her 30s in good health and CMV-seronegative. The CDR3 is CSVSGTGTSGANVLTF. The nucleotide sequence is TGCAGCGTGTCCGGGACAGGTACTAGTGGGGCCAACGTCCTGACTTTC. The full variable domain, completed from the reference TRBV29-1 and TRBJ2-6 proteins outside the CDR3, reads SAVISQKPSRDICQRGTSLTIQCQVDSQVTMMFWYRQQPGQSLTLIATANQGSEATYESGFVIDKFPISRPNLTFSTLTVSNMSPEDSSIYLCSVSGTGTSGANVLTFGAGSRLTVL.